The sequence of this T cell receptor beta chain was determined in a study of blood T cell repertoires in COVID-19. Study information: PBMCs, B-cell-depleted T cells, or T cells were the source of the cDNA or gDNA that made up the material.

The CDR3 contains 13 residues. The V end lost 4 bases, the J end lost 10 bases, and 14 bases lay between the germline ends. CDR1 and CDR2 from the germline V gene are SGHRS and YFSETQ. Profiling relied on immunoSEQ multiplex PCR, and the TCRdb table lists in-frame clones only, not all of them. The sample carries about 410,000 clones, 90% recorded once. Individuals aged roughly 18 to 95 years were recruited from approximately 22 US areas. Two negative PCRs, clearance, or symptom resolution were required of recovered Cohort 3 donors. V and J are TRBV5-1 and TRBJ2-2, with D perhaps matching TRBD2 (6 bases). The receptor comes from a man younger than 35 who had recovered from COVID-19. The sequenced sample was PBMCs or T cells enriched from blood (not recorded which). CDR3 sequence: CASSPGVQEELFF. The CDR3 bases are TGCGCCAGCAGCCCGGGGGTACAGGAGGAGCTGTTTTTT.